These 8 T cell receptor beta chains originate from one sample sequenced in a study of CD8+ T cells in alopecia areata. Treatment denoted: oral pan-JAK inhibitor, 5-10 mg twice daily. In each case, RNA was isolated and then reverse transcribed into cDNA as the sequencing template. The method was immunoSEQ multiplex PCR; TCRdb's version includes in-frame clones alone and lacks a portion of them. The repertoire includes about 120,000 clones, 50% to 55% of them detected once, and 0.46% sits in the top ten. The starting material was CD4+ T cells sorted from blood, obtained at week 4, from a patient treated with tofacitinib. These receptors all stem from a human donor with alopecia areata.

There are a few counts of this clone. The CDR3 here is CASLAESGRETQYF. As DNA, the CDR3 is TGTGCCAGCCTAGCGGAATCCGGGCGGGAGACCCAGTACTTC. The chain carries TRBV7-9 and TRBJ2-5; 7 bases line up with TRBD2. V was pared by 8 bases and J by 5 bases, with 11 bases of the junction left unmatched. CDR1 SEHNR and CDR2 FQNEAQ come from the germline V gene (reference sequence). The CDR3 is made up of 14 amino acids.

This rearrangement joins TRBV4-1 to TRBJ2-3; D may be TRBD1 or TRBD2 (5 bases each). CDR3 length: 15 amino acids. Germline assignment: CDR1 MGHRA and CDR2 YSYEKL. With 4 bases removed from V and 0 bases from J, the gap between germline ends came to 11 bases. CDR3 region: CASSRGRHSTDTQYF. The CDR3 DNA is TGCGCCAGCAGCCGGGGACGCCATAGCACAGATACGCAGTATTTT.

This chain connects TRBV4-1 to TRBJ2-3, with 11 bases lining up with TRBD2. The CDR3 sequence is 17 residues long. Looked up from germline, CDR1 is MGHRA and CDR2 is YSYEKL. Losses at the gene ends were 4 bases for V and 2 bases for J; bases not matched to a gene: 8. CDR3 coding DNA: TGCGCCAGCAGCCGAGACGGGACTAGCGGATACACAGATACGCAGTATTTT. This sequence encodes CASSRDGTSGYTDTQYF.

V gene TRBV30 combines with J gene TRBJ1-2; 9 nucleotides line up with TRBD1. The CDR3 consists of 14 residues. Germline values: CDR1 GTSNPN, CDR2 SVGIG (reference sequence). V trimming: 2 bases; J trimming: 11 bases; junction bases outside the gene matches: 12. The CDR3 here is CAWSITGQGNRYTF. CDR3 coding DNA: TGTGCCTGGAGTATCACGGGACAGGGTAATCGGTACACCTTC.

The CDR3 loop is CAWSVGADRGYTF. The CDR3 region has the DNA TGTGCCTGGAGTGTCGGGGCAGATAGAGGCTACACCTTC. The chain uses TRBV30 and TRBJ1-2; the D gene is possibly TRBD1 (5 bases). From germline, CDR1 is GTSNPN and CDR2 SVGIG (reference sequence). Trimming left V 0 bases short and J 8 bases short, with 13 bases between. The CDR3 has 13 amino acids.

The chain has TRBV4-2 and TRBJ2-1; no clear D. Germline V gene data show CDR1 as LGHNA and CDR2 as YNFKEQ. This CDR3 contains 10 residues. The V gene lost 0 bases and the J gene lost 15 bases, with 6 bases spanning the gap. CDR3 nucleotide sequence: TGTGCCAGCAGCCAAGATAAATGGTTCTTC. This gives the protein CASSQDKWFF.

This clone showed up just a few times. This chain uses TRBV7-2 with TRBJ2-3; possible D gene TRBD1, 5 bases. This CDR3 has 15 residues. V shed 2 bases and J shed 3 bases, with 12 bases lying between them. Germline V gene lookup returns CDR1 SGHTA and CDR2 FQGNSA. The CDR3 region is CASSLRAGRTDTQYF. CDR3 coding DNA: TGTGCCAGCAGCTTACGGGCAGGGCGGACAGATACGCAGTATTTT.

The chain couples TRBV5-1 to TRBJ2-7, with no clear D. The germline V gene has CDR1 SGHRS and CDR2 YFSETQ. The germline V and J ends were trimmed by 0 bases and 0 bases, with 10 bases remaining between them. The CDR3 is 15 amino acids. The CDR3 DNA follows: TGCGCCAGCAGCTTGGGAACGGATTCCTCCTACGAGCAGTACTTC. Translation gives CASSLGTDSSYEQYF.